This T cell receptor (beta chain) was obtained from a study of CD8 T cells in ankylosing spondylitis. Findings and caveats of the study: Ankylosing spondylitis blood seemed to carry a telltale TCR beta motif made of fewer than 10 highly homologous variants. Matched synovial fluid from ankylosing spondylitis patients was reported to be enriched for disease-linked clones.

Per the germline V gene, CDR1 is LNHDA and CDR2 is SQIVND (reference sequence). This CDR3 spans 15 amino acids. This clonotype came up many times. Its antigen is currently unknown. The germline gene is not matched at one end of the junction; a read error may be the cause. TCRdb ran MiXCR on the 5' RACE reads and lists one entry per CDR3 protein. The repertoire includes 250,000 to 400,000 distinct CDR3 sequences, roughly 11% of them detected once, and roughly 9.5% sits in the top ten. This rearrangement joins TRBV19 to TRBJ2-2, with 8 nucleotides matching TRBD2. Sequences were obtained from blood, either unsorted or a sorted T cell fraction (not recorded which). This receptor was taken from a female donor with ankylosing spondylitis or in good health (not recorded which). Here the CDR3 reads CASRIAGSVTGELFF. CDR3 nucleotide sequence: TGTGCCAGTAGGATAGCGGGGTCGGTCACCGGGGAGCTGTTTTTT. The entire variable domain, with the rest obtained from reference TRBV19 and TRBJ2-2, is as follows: DGGITQSPKYLFRKEGQNVTLSCEQNLNHDAMYWYRQDPGQGLRLIYYSQIVNDFQKGDIAEGYSVSREKKESFPLTVTSAQKNPTAFYLCASRIAGSVTGELFFGEGSRLTVL.